The 4 T cell receptor beta chains listed next were all sequenced from one sample in a study of T-cell reconstitution after alpha-beta-depleted transplantation in children. Unique molecular identifiers were incorporated when the TCRbeta library was constructed. TCRdb ran MiXCR on the PCR reads and lists one entry per CDR3 protein. The table has approximately 1,000,000 distinct CDR3 sequences, roughly 29% seen once. Specimen: PBMCs, mostly from graft donor cells, collected 360 days after TCRalphabeta/CD19-depleted stem cell transplant. The origin of the receptors is a boy under three years old who had a stem cell transplant for SCID, so the T cells may come from the graft donor.

The genes are TRBV3-1 and TRBJ2-7; D may be TRBD1 (6 bases). This CDR3 contains 16 residues. Trimming pared 5 bases from V and 0 bases from J, leaving 17 bases between. The germline V gene has CDR1 LGHDT and CDR2 YNNKEL (reference sequence). CDR3 residues: CASSLPGHTSSYEQYF. CDR3 DNA: TGTGCCAGCAGCTTACCGGGACATACGAGCTCCTACGAGCAGTACTTC.

This chain joins TRBV29-1 and TRBJ2-1; D is unresolved. The V and J ends lost 5 bases and 5 bases respectively, with 13 bases between them. The CDR3 contains 13 residues. The germline V gene has CDR1 SQVTM and CDR2 ANQGSEA. CDR3 DNA: TGCAGCGTTTCCGATACCCTCAACAATGAGCAGTTCTTC. The encoded protein is CSVSDTLNNEQFF.

J is TRBJ2-2 and V is TRBV10-1; 9 nucleotides line up with TRBD1. J was trimmed by 2 bases and V by 2 bases; bases with no gene match: 15. From germline, CDR1 is WNHNN and CDR2 SYGVQD (reference sequence). The CDR3 loop spans 20 amino acids. CDR3: CASSELPGRRDRANTGELFF. CDR3 coding DNA: TGCGCCAGCAGTGAGCTACCCGGTCGTCGGGACAGGGCCAACACCGGGGAGCTGTTTTTT.

J is TRBJ2-3 and V is TRBV4-1; D is perhaps TRBD2 (7 bases). V was clipped by 2 bases and J by 6 bases, with 12 bases between them. The CDR3 is 14 amino acids. Germline lookup yields CDR1 MGHRA and CDR2 YSYEKL. As DNA, the CDR3 is TGCGCCAGCAGCCAATGGGGGGGGGCGGATACGCAGTATTTT. Its translation is CASSQWGGADTQYF.